The next 17 T cell receptor beta chains were all read from a single sample in a study of blood T cell repertoires in COVID-19. The data were produced by immunoSEQ multiplex PCR, yet TCRdb's version contains in-frame clones alone and is incomplete. The sample records some 45,000 clones, about 87% being singletons. Sequenced material: peripheral blood. These receptors all come from a man in his sixties with active COVID-19.

The chain links TRBV4-2 to TRBJ2-1, with TRBD2 matching over 12 bases. Looked up from germline, CDR1 is LGHNA and CDR2 is YNFKEQ. The CDR3 covers 15 residues. With V trimmed by 6 bases and J by 7 bases, 7 bases remained unmatched. DNA for the CDR3: TGTGCCAGCAGGCCGCAACTAGCGGGAGGAAATGAGCAGTTCTTC. This sequence encodes CASRPQLAGGNEQFF.

CDR3 in DNA: TGTGCCAGCAGCCTTCAGGGGGCGAATGAGCAGTTCTTC. As protein: CASSLQGANEQFF. The rearrangement joins TRBV7-3 to TRBJ2-1; TRBD1 matches 8 bases. J lost 7 bases, V lost 5 bases, and 4 bases had no gene match. Looked up from germline, CDR1 is SGHTA and CDR2 is FQGTGA. The CDR3 extends over 13 amino acids. Combining the CDR3 with reference TRBV7-3 and TRBJ2-1 gives the whole variable domain GAGVSQTPSNKVTEKGKYVELRCDPISGHTALYWYRQSLGQGPEFLIYFQGTGAADDSGLPNDRFFAVRPEGSVSTLKIQRTERGDSAVYLCASSLQGANEQFFGPGTRLTVL.

This chain uses TRBV19 with TRBJ1-5; TRBD1 matches 7 bases. The V gene end was trimmed by 1 base and the J gene end by 7 bases; junction bases not matched to a gene: 1. Germline assignment: CDR1 LNHDA and CDR2 SQIVND (reference sequence). The CDR3 has 13 amino acids. The CDR3 sequence is CASSIGRGQPQHF. The CDR3 DNA sequence: TGTGCCAGTAGTATAGGCAGGGGGCAGCCCCAGCATTTT.

The V call is TRBV6-6, the J call TRBJ1-1, with D possibly matching TRBD1 (6 bases). V lost 2 bases to trimming and J lost 1 base, with 14 bases between them. CDR1 MNHNY and CDR2 SVGAGI come from the germline V gene (reference sequence). This CDR3 is built from 16 residues. CDR3 DNA: TGTGCCAGCAGTTACGCCGGGGGGCGCGGGAACACTGAAGCTTTCTTT. As protein: CASSYAGGRGNTEAFF.

The J gene is TRBJ2-5, the V gene TRBV4-1, with 11 bases that match TRBD1. Germline lookup yields CDR1 MGHRA and CDR2 YSYEKL. Trimming cost V 1 base and J 5 bases; bases outside gene matches: 9. This CDR3 region has 17 residues. The CDR3 is CASSQGAGQGAGETQYF. CDR3 in DNA: TGCGCCAGCAGCCAAGGTGCCGGACAGGGGGCGGGGGAGACCCAGTACTTC.

V gene TRBV9 combines with J gene TRBJ2-3; TRBD2 matches 13 bases. The CDR3 extends over 16 amino acids. Losses at the gene ends were 4 bases for V and 4 bases for J; bases not matched to a gene: 6. In germline, CDR1 is SGDLS, CDR2 YYNGEE. The CDR3 loop reads CASSFGLAGVADTQYF. CDR3 in DNA: TGTGCCAGCAGCTTCGGACTAGCGGGGGTCGCAGATACGCAGTATTTT.

V gene TRBV5-1 combines with J gene TRBJ2-1, with D maybe TRBD1 (6 bases). The CDR3 contains 14 residues. The germline V gene has CDR1 SGHRS and CDR2 YFSETQ. V was shortened by 6 bases and J by 7 bases, with 17 bases between the two germline ends. As DNA, the CDR3 is TGCGCCAGCACCTCAGAGCTCAGGGGAAATGAGCAGTTCTTC. Amino acid sequence: CASTSELRGNEQFF.

This chain connects TRBV7-3 to TRBJ2-1, with TRBD1 matching 11 bases. The CDR3 covers 15 residues. V trimming: 5 bases; J trimming: 8 bases; junction bases outside the gene matches: 8. Germline V CDR1 and CDR2: SGHTA, FQGTGA. In DNA, the CDR3 is TGTGCCAGCAGCGTTATCCCGGGACAGGGGGATGAGCAGTTCTTC. Its translation: CASSVIPGQGDEQFF.

The count of this clone is one. V usage is TRBV6-5 and J usage is TRBJ1-5; D call uncertain. Trimming removed 5 bases at V and 0 bases at J, with 11 bases between. Germline CDR1 reads MNHEY; CDR2 reads SVGAGI. The CDR3 extends over 15 amino acids. The CDR3 spells CASSNIPVSNQPQHF. CDR3 nucleotide sequence: TGTGCCAGCAGTAACATTCCCGTTAGCAATCAGCCCCAGCATTTT.

This clone was recorded a few times. The genes are TRBV7-2 and TRBJ2-7, with D unresolved. The CDR3 is made up of 15 amino acids. Trimming removed 1 base at V and 4 bases at J, with 14 bases between. Germline lookup yields CDR1 SGHTA and CDR2 FQGNSA. The DNA for the CDR3 is TGTGCCAGCAGCTTAGTAAATTCTAGGCAGTACGAGCAGTACTTC. As protein: CASSLVNSRQYEQYF.

This clone has more than one count but fewer than ten. The chain uses TRBV28 and TRBJ2-4; D might be TRBD2 (6 bases). The CDR3 extends over 14 amino acids. Deletions cut 2 bases from V and 7 bases from J, with 12 bases between. Germline CDR1 is MDHEN and CDR2 is SYDVKM. CDR3 bases: TGTGCCAGCAGTTTACAAGGCCGGGGGAACATTCAGTACTTC. Amino acid sequence: CASSLQGRGNIQYF.

The DNA of the CDR3 is TGTGCCAGCAGCGCCCTGCTAGCGGGGGGGCCCCGTGAGCAGTTCTTC. This codes for CASSALLAGGPREQFF. The V call is TRBV7-3, the J call TRBJ2-1; 12 positions agree with TRBD2. With V trimmed by 5 bases and J by 9 bases, 11 bases remained unmatched. The CDR3 totals 16 residues. Per the germline V gene, CDR1 is SGHTA and CDR2 is FQGTGA.

The rearrangement uses TRBV6-1 and TRBJ2-7; 8 bases are a match to TRBD1. This CDR3 has 16 residues. Germline V gene data show CDR1 as MNHNS and CDR2 as SASEGT. After removal of 4 bases from V and 0 bases from J, the junction contained 8 bases not matched to a gene. The CDR3: CASSGSGQGASYEQYF. The CDR3 bases are TGTGCCAGCAGTGGGTCCGGGCAGGGGGCCTCCTACGAGCAGTACTTC.

This chain uses TRBV18 with TRBJ2-7; 7 nucleotides match TRBD1. The V segment lost 6 bases and the J segment 3 bases; nucleotides outside the gene matches: 11. CDR1 is KGHSH and CDR2 is LQKENI in the germline V gene. The CDR3 runs 15 residues. This CDR3 is CASSPSGYRGYEQYF. The DNA of the CDR3 is TGTGCCAGCTCGCCATCCGGGTACAGGGGCTACGAGCAGTACTTC.

This chain links TRBV6-5 with TRBJ1-3; D remains unclear. Trimming removed 0 bases at V and 4 bases at J, with 10 bases between. In germline, CDR1 is MNHEY, CDR2 SVGAGI. There are 15 residues in the CDR3. In DNA form, the CDR3 reads TGTGCCAGCAGTTACTCGTCCGGGTTAGGAAACACCATATATTTT. This gives the protein CASSYSSGLGNTIYF.

The chain recombines TRBV6-4 with TRBJ1-1; D is unclear. CDR3 length equals 13 residues. Deletions cut 0 bases from V and 2 bases from J, with 4 bases between. Germline CDR1 and CDR2: MRHNA and SNTAGT. CDR3 loop: CASSDSINTEAFF. The DNA for the CDR3 is TGTGCCAGCAGTGACTCCATTAACACTGAAGCTTTCTTT.

This rearrangement joins TRBV7-3 to TRBJ2-7, with TRBD2 matching over 7 bases. Per the germline V gene, CDR1 is SGHTA and CDR2 is FQGTGA. The CDR3 consists of 16 residues. With V trimmed by 4 bases and J by 6 bases, 15 bases remained unmatched. Here the CDR3 DNA reads TGTGCCAGCAGCTCAGCCCTCGGGCGGGAGTTGGGCGAGCAGTACTTC. Translating it yields CASSSALGRELGEQYF.